This T cell receptor beta chain was sequenced for a study of vaccination and CD4 T cells after COVID-19. As for the study in general: Nasal swab PCR had detected SARS-CoV-2 in convalescent patients, several mild and one severe.

Via MiXCR, TCRdb re-called the PCR reads, giving one row per CDR3 protein. In the table there are roughly 16,000 distinct CDR3 sequences, about three fifths of which are singletons. Germline-derived CDR1 and CDR2 are MNHEY and SVGAGI. The V gene lost 4 bases and the J gene lost 2 bases, with 14 bases spanning the gap. The CDR3 is 16 residues long. Sequenced material: CD4+ T cells from blood, taken after SARS-CoV-2 vaccination. The genes are TRBV6-5 and TRBJ1-4; possibly TRBD1 for D (5 bases). This TCR came from a human donor who had recovered from COVID-19. CDR3 amino acids: CASSFTGLGTNEKLFF. The CDR3 nucleotides are TGTGCCAGCAGTTTCACAGGATTGGGGACTAATGAAAAACTGTTTTTT.